One and the same sample provided the 22 T cell receptor beta chains below, sequenced in a study of T cell responses to AZD1222 COVID-19 vaccine. Method: immunoSEQ multiplex PCR; TCRdb's copy keeps in-frame clones and lacks some. The table shows around 260,000 clones, with more than 85% occurring only once. Source: peripheral blood, taken on day 0 of AZD1222 vaccination. Every receptor here comes from an adult in good health.

The chain carries TRBV3-1 (or the pseudogene TRBV3-2) and TRBJ1-2; 9 positions agree with TRBD1. In germline, CDR1 is LGHDT, CDR2 YNNKEL (reference sequence). The CDR3 runs to 13 residues. The V segment lost 3 bases and the J segment 8 bases; nucleotides outside the gene matches: 4. DNA of the CDR3: TGTGCCAGCAGCCAGAGGACAGGGGACGGCTACACCTTC. Its protein is CASSQRTGDGYTF.

The V and J genes are TRBV9 and TRBJ2-1; no definite D call. Trimming pared 3 bases from V and 3 bases from J, leaving 7 bases between. The germline gives CDR1 SGDLS, CDR2 YYNGEE. This CDR3 has 13 residues. The CDR3 reads CASSGADYNEQFF. The CDR3 DNA is TGTGCCAGCAGCGGGGCCGACTACAATGAGCAGTTCTTC.

V and J are TRBV9 and TRBJ2-4; possible D gene TRBD2, 5 bases. The CDR3 has 17 amino acids. Germline assignment: CDR1 SGDLS and CDR2 YYNGEE. V was pared by 7 bases and J by 2 bases, with 22 bases between. CDR3 amino acids: CASRPDPRGISKNIQYF. The CDR3 nucleotides are TGTGCCAGCCGGCCAGACCCCCGGGGTATTTCCAAAAACATTCAGTACTTC.

The chain recombines TRBV5-4 with TRBJ2-5; tentative D call: TRBD2 (6 bases). The germline CDR1 and CDR2 sequences are SGHNT and YYREEE (reference sequence). The CDR3 consists of 15 residues. The V end lost 4 bases, the J end lost 1 base, and 14 bases lay between the germline ends. Here the CDR3 DNA reads TGTGCCAGCAGCAGCCCGGGACTCCCCCAAGAGACCCAGTACTTC. This gives the protein CASSSPGLPQETQYF.

V usage is TRBV24-1 and J usage is TRBJ2-2; D is possibly TRBD1 or TRBD2 (7 bases each). V lost 3 bases and J lost 7, with 14 bases in between. This CDR3 is 15 amino acids long. Per germline, CDR1 KGHDR and CDR2 SFDVKD. The CDR3 DNA reads as TGTGCCACCAGTGATGACAGGGAGGGGGACGGGGAGCTGTTTTTT. This gives the protein CATSDDREGDGELFF.

This chain connects TRBV19 to TRBJ2-3; no clear D. The V gene lost 5 bases and the J gene lost 5 bases, with 11 bases spanning the gap. The CDR3 runs to 13 residues. Germline CDR1 and CDR2: LNHDA and SQIVND (reference sequence). CDR3 in DNA: TGTGCCAGTAGTTTCGGGCCAGGAGATACGCAGTATTTT. Encoded protein: CASSFGPGDTQYF.

The chain recombines TRBV6-2 or TRBV6-3 with TRBJ2-1, with 12 bases aligning to TRBD2. The CDR3 loop spans 16 amino acids. Germline lookup yields CDR1 MNHEY and CDR2 SVGEGT. The V segment lost 5 bases and the J segment 7 bases; nucleotides outside the gene matches: 9. CDR3 sequence (DNA): TGTGCCAGCAGTACCATCTGGACTAGCGGGGTGAATGAGCAGTTCTTC. The encoded protein is CASSTIWTSGVNEQFF.

This clone has only one observation. The rearrangement uses TRBV11-2 and TRBJ2-4; TRBD2 agrees at 14 bases. The germline gives CDR1 SGHAT, CDR2 FQNNGV. This CDR3 spans 18 amino acids. V trimming: 5 bases; J trimming: 3 bases; junction bases outside the gene matches: 9. In DNA form, the CDR3 reads TGTGCCAGCAGCGACGGACTAGCGGGGGGCCTGGGCAAAAACATTCAGTACTTC. Its translation: CASSDGLAGGLGKNIQYF.

This clone is a singleton in its sample. The chain employs TRBV18 and TRBJ2-7; 8 bases align to TRBD1. The CDR3 is made up of 14 amino acids. CDR1 KGHSH and CDR2 LQKENI come from the germline V gene. The junction had 11 bases not matched to a gene; V was cut back by 8 bases and J by 5 bases. Here the CDR3 reads CASAKDRVFNEQYF. The CDR3 DNA reads TGTGCCAGCGCCAAGGACAGGGTGTTCAACGAGCAGTACTTC. Filled out from reference TRBV18 and TRBJ2-7, the complete variable domain reads NAGVMQNPRHLVRRRGQEARLRCSPMKGHSHVYWYRQLPEEGLKFMVYLQKENIIDESGMPKERFSAEFPKEGPSILRIQQVVRGDSAAYFCASAKDRVFNEQYFGPGTRLTVT.

The genes are TRBV20-1 and TRBJ1-2; TRBD1 is a possible D gene (5 bases). V lost 3 bases and J 5 bases, leaving 19 bases between the germline ends. The CDR3 sequence is 15 residues long. Germline V CDR1 and CDR2: DFQATT, SNEGSKA (reference sequence). The CDR3 nucleotides read TGCAGTGCTAGTTCCGCCCTCGGAGGGGCATATGGCTACACCTTC. It encodes CSASSALGGAYGYTF.

The chain carries TRBV5-8 and TRBJ2-1; 9 bases are a match to TRBD2. J lost 2 bases, V lost 0 bases, and 3 bases had no gene match. Germline assignment: CDR1 SGHTS and CDR2 YDEGEE. This CDR3 contains 16 residues. In nucleotides, the CDR3 is TGTGCCAGCAGCTTGGGCGCGGGGGGGGCCTACAATGAGCAGTTCTTC. Amino acid sequence: CASSLGAGGAYNEQFF.

V usage is TRBV7-9 and J usage is TRBJ1-1; D is unclear. The CDR3 is 15 residues long. V lost 1 base and J 6 bases, leaving 15 bases between the germline ends. CDR1 is SEHNR and CDR2 is FQNEAQ in the germline V gene (reference sequence). For the CDR3, the DNA is TGTGCCAGCAGCTTAGAAATGGTGAGGGAGGCTGAAGCTTTCTTT. Translated, it gives CASSLEMVREAEAFF. Variable domain in full (rest from reference TRBV7-9 and TRBJ1-1): DTGVSQNPRHKITKRGQNVTFRCDPISEHNRLYWYRQTLGQGPEFLTYFQNEAQLEKSRLLSDRFSAERPKGSFSTLEIQRTEQGDSAMYLCASSLEMVREAEAFFGQGTRLTVV.

This clone occurred once. This sequence joins TRBV28 and TRBJ2-1; D not certain. With 8 bases removed from V and 9 bases from J, the gap between germline ends came to 14 bases. Germline-derived CDR1 and CDR2 are MDHEN and SYDVKM. This CDR3 comprises 12 residues. The chain's CDR3 is CASAVGVPEQFF. For the CDR3, the DNA is TGTGCCAGCGCCGTTGGGGTCCCTGAGCAGTTCTTC.

V gene TRBV28 combines with J gene TRBJ1-6, with no clear D. This CDR3 comprises 14 residues. Looked up from germline, CDR1 is MDHEN and CDR2 is SYDVKM. Trimming cost V 9 bases and J 0 bases, with 9 bases left between them. CDR3 sequence: CARELSSYNSPLHF. In DNA, the CDR3 is TGTGCCAGGGAGCTTAGCTCCTATAATTCACCCCTCCACTTT.

The DNA of the CDR3 is TGTGCCAGCGGTTGGGGGGGCAATCAGCCCCAGCATTTT. Translated, it gives CASGWGGNQPQHF. The chain carries TRBV7-9 and TRBJ1-5, with TRBD1 as a possible D gene (5 bases). The germline V gene has CDR1 SEHNR and CDR2 FQNEAQ (reference sequence). Trimming removed 8 bases at V and 2 bases at J, with 10 bases between. There are 13 residues in the CDR3.

V is TRBV7-2 and J is TRBJ1-4, with D unresolved. The CDR3 runs to 16 residues. CDR1 is SGHTA and CDR2 is FQGNSA in the germline V gene. Trimming left V 4 bases short and J 0 bases short, with 12 bases between. The CDR3 sequence: CASSWVALATNEKLFF. CDR3 DNA: TGTGCCAGCAGCTGGGTCGCCCTTGCAACTAATGAAAAACTGTTTTTT.

This chain uses TRBV12-3 or TRBV12-4 with TRBJ2-5, with D unresolved. Matching the DNA end better, TRBJ2-7 makes the J call doubtful. This CDR3 is 12 amino acids long. CDR3 protein: CASSLRTYEQYF. In DNA, the CDR3 is TGTGCCAGCAGCTTGAGAACTTACGAGCAGTACTTC.

The chain couples TRBV7-2 to TRBJ2-7; D ambiguous. V lost 5 bases to trimming and J lost 0 bases, with 17 bases between them. This CDR3 spans 16 amino acids. Germline lookup yields CDR1 SGHTA and CDR2 FQGNSA. CDR3: CASSTKHRSGSYEQYF. CDR3 DNA: TGTGCCAGCAGCACAAAACACCGGTCCGGCTCCTACGAGCAGTACTTC.

This clone was recorded once. This chain uses TRBV3-1 (or the pseudogene TRBV3-2) with TRBJ2-2; D gene ambiguous. This CDR3 has 16 amino acids. The ends were cut back, 4 bases at V and 1 base at J, with 13 bases in the middle. Per germline, CDR1 LGHDT and CDR2 YNNKEL (reference sequence). The CDR3 sequence is CASSPKDNLNTGELFF. As DNA, the CDR3 is TGTGCCAGCAGCCCAAAGGATAACTTGAACACCGGGGAGCTGTTTTTT.

The V gene is TRBV6-5, the J gene TRBJ1-2; the D gene is possibly TRBD1 (6 bases). V dropped 2 bases and J dropped 1 base, with 11 bases sitting between them. Germline assignment: CDR1 MNHEY and CDR2 SVGAGI. The CDR3 runs 15 residues. The CDR3 sequence: CASSYGTPLNYGYTF. Written as DNA, the CDR3 is TGTGCCAGCAGTTACGGGACACCCCTTAACTATGGCTACACCTTC.

This chain joins TRBV7-9 and TRBJ2-2; the D call may be TRBD1 or TRBD2 (5 bases each). Per germline, CDR1 SEHNR and CDR2 FQNEAQ (reference sequence). This CDR3 spans 16 amino acids. Between the trimmed V and J ends, which lost 5 bases and 7 bases, there was a span of 20 bases. The CDR3 bases are TGTGCCAGCAGCCACCCCGGGGCTCCAAATGGCGGGGAGCTGTTTTTT. Translating gives CASSHPGAPNGGELFF.

The rearrangement links TRBV27 to TRBJ1-6; 10 nucleotides align to TRBD1. Germline V gene lookup returns CDR1 MNHEY and CDR2 SMNVEV (reference sequence). The CDR3 sequence is 17 residues long. V shed 3 bases and J 8 bases; nucleotides not matched to a gene: 10. The CDR3 sequence: CASSFLTGGFGYSPLHF. The CDR3 DNA follows: TGTGCCAGCAGTTTCCTGACAGGGGGCTTTGGGTATTCACCCCTCCACTTT.